This TCR beta chain stems from a study of shared clonotypes between healthy human individuals. Findings of the study overall: Depth was large, yet rarefaction showed that sorted-subset sequencing was incomplete. Estimated clonotype richness was generally higher in naive than memory subsets. There were few donors, and this limited the genetic and exposure-history diversity represented.

Naive CD45RA+ and memory CD45RA-negative subsets were split from CD4+ cells. Germline CDR1 SGHTA, CDR2 FQGNSA. V lost 0 bases and J lost 13; bases outside the gene matches: 4. This CDR3 has 14 residues. Libraries were prepared by immunoSEQ multiplex PCR; TCRdb keeps only in-frame clonotypes and omits some of them. The sample has 700,000 or so clones, more than 70% seen once. With respect to this clone: Its antigen is not known.

This rearrangement joins TRBV7-2 to TRBJ1-6; the match to TRBD1 covers 9 bases. The clonotype comes from a woman aged 25 to 39 in good health. The sequencing input was memory CD4+ T cells sorted from blood. The subset: CD45RA-negative fraction. The CDR3 DNA reads TGTGCCAGCAGCTTAGCGGGACAGGGCCCTCCCCTCCACTTT. It is translated as CASSLAGQGPPLHF.